This T cell receptor (beta chain) emerged from a study of post-analysis software for immune sequencing data. Whole-study context: Secondary progressive, relapsing-remitting and progressive-relapsing multiple sclerosis were among the included disease courses. Whole-study results and caveats: Among multiple sclerosis patients, normalized Chao1 diversity was significantly below that of controls. Under the F measure, samples that were prepared in one batch clustered strongly together. The five TRBV segments detected at higher frequency in patients than in controls included TRBV5-6, TRBV5-1 and TRBV20-1.

Germline lookup yields CDR1 DFQATT and CDR2 SNEGSKA (reference sequence). V lost 2 bases to trimming and J lost 10 bases; unmatched junction nucleotides: 6. The CDR3 is 13 amino acids. As concerns this clonotype: Its cognate antigen is unknown.

Researchers reported that TCR beta cDNA libraries carried unique molecular identifiers. TCRdb re-called the PCR reads through MiXCR, storing one row per CDR3 protein. The sample includes 500,000 to 600,000 distinct CDR3 sequences, roughly 40% of them seen just once. The V and J genes are TRBV20-1 and TRBJ1-4; the match to TRBD1 covers 8 bases. The origin of this receptor is a girl between 5 and 17 years old with multiple sclerosis. The sample consisted of blood. The CDR3 sequence is CSARNRGEGKLFF. CDR3 in DNA: TGCAGTGCTAGAAACAGGGGGGAAGGAAAACTGTTTTTT.